The 25 T cell receptor beta chains below come from one sample, sequenced in a study of blood T cells in healthy people across ages. For the second PCR, which ran for about 7 to 11 cycles, a sample-barcoded 5' primer and a J-beta primer mix were used. TCRdb re-called the 5' RACE reads through MiXCR, storing one row per CDR3 protein. The profile shows hundreds of thousands of distinct CDR3 sequences, approximately 30% of them singletons. Material: blood. Source of these receptors: an elderly woman in good health.

The V gene is TRBV6-5, the J gene TRBJ2-1; D ambiguous. The end of the DNA fits TRBJ2-7 better, so the J call may be wrong. The CDR3 loop spans 15 amino acids. Germline values: CDR1 MNHEY, CDR2 SVGAGI. The CDR3 region is CASSYSDIAYNEQYF. CDR3 DNA: TGTGCCAGCAGTTACTCCGACATAGCCTACAATGAGCAGTACTTC.

This clonotype was observed a handful of times. A much bigger clone sits one base away, suggesting this may be a read error. This sequence joins TRBV25-1 and TRBJ2-3; 8 bases line up with TRBD2. Per the germline V gene, CDR1 is MGHDK and CDR2 is SYGVNS. The CDR3 length is 17 residues. Losses at the gene ends were 6 bases for V and 4 bases for J; bases not matched to a gene: 15. Here the CDR3 reads CASRAGGALSRADTQYF. DNA of the CDR3: TGTGCCAGCAGGGCCGGGGGGGCCTTAAGTCGCGCAGATACGCAGTATTTT. Variable domain in full (rest from reference TRBV25-1 and TRBJ2-3): EADIYQTPRYLVIGTGKKITLECSQTMGHDKMYWYQQDPGMELHLIHYSYGVNSTEKGDLSSESTVSRIRTEHFPLTLESARPSHTSQYLCASRAGGALSRADTQYFGPGTRLTVL.

CDR3 sequence: CSARAPAGGRDTQYF. CDR3 nucleotide sequence: TGCAGTGCCCGCGCCCCGGCGGGGGGCCGAGATACGCAGTATTTT. The chain links TRBV20-1 to TRBJ2-3, with 8 nucleotides matching TRBD2. V lost 6 bases and J lost 5; bases outside the gene matches: 13. The CDR3 runs to 15 residues. CDR1 is DFQATT and CDR2 is SNEGSKA in the germline V gene (reference sequence).

This clonotype occurred many times. The chain combines TRBV12-3 or TRBV12-4 with TRBJ1-5; 9 nucleotides agree with TRBD1. The V segment lost 7 bases and the J segment 0 bases; nucleotides outside the gene matches: 7. The CDR3 spans 16 residues. CDR3 DNA: TGTGCCAGCACGATCGGGACAGGGATTAGCAATCAGCCCCAGCATTTT. It codes for CASTIGTGISNQPQHF.

This clonotype was found many times. CDR3 residues: CASSLRGAPEAFF. In nucleotides, the CDR3 is TGCGCCAGCAGCTTACGAGGAGCCCCTGAAGCTTTCTTT. The rearrangement links TRBV5-1 to TRBJ1-1; D is ambiguous. V was pared by 2 bases and J by 6 bases, with 11 bases between. The CDR3 loop spans 13 amino acids. Per the germline V gene, CDR1 is SGHRS and CDR2 is YFSETQ.

This chain connects TRBV20-1 to TRBJ2-6; the D call may be TRBD1 or TRBD2 (5 bases each). With 2 bases removed from V and 4 bases from J, the gap between germline ends came to 9 bases. Germline V gives CDR1 DFQATT, CDR2 SNEGSKA (reference sequence). The length of the CDR3 is 14 residues. CDR3 DNA: TGCAGTGCTAGACGGGGCGCAGGGGCCAACGTCCTGACTTTC. Translating gives CSARRGAGANVLTF.

Ten or more counts support this clonotype. The V and J genes are TRBV7-2 and TRBJ2-1, with 8 positions matching TRBD1. With 0 bases clipped from V and 2 bases from J, the junction kept 9 bases outside the gene matches. Germline V CDR1 and CDR2: SGHTA, FQGNSA. The CDR3 extends over 18 amino acids. CDR3 region: CASSLALAGGATYNEQFF. CDR3 coding DNA: TGTGCCAGCAGCTTAGCGCTGGCAGGGGGCGCTACCTACAATGAGCAGTTCTTC.

V gene TRBV11-2 combines with J gene TRBJ1-1, with no clear D. The CDR3 totals 17 residues. V lost 5 bases, J lost 0 bases, and 19 bases lay in between. CDR1 and CDR2 from the germline V gene are SGHAT and FQNNGV. The CDR3, as DNA: TGTGCCAGCAGCATCTTCGGTCAGGCAAGAATGAACACTGAAGCTTTCTTT. This encodes CASSIFGQARMNTEAFF.

CDR3 nucleotides: TGTGCCAGCAGTCCGAGGGTGACAATGAACACTGAAGCTTTCTTT. It translates to CASSPRVTMNTEAFF. The J gene is TRBJ1-1, the V gene TRBV6-5; no clear D gene. The CDR3 runs 15 residues. The V gene lost 5 bases and the J gene lost 0 bases, with 13 bases spanning the gap. CDR1 is MNHEY and CDR2 is SVGAGI in the germline V gene.

This clonotype has just a few counts. A read error may explain this, as a much larger clone is one base away. The J gene is TRBJ2-5, the V gene TRBV12-3 or TRBV12-4; D remains ambiguous. The ends were cut back, 0 bases at V and 9 bases at J, with 8 bases in the middle. The CDR3 is 12 residues long. CDR3 nucleotides: TGTGCCAGCAGTTTAGCGCTAAAGGCCCAGTACTTC. This codes for CASSLALKAQYF.

This clonotype came up many times. The genes are TRBV9 and TRBJ2-3; D is possibly TRBD2 (5 bases). V was pared by 0 bases and J by 3 bases, with 11 bases between. This CDR3 has 15 residues. The germline V gene encodes CDR1 SGDLS and CDR2 YYNGEE. CDR3 region: CASSVGASWTDTQYF. In DNA, the CDR3 is TGTGCCAGCAGCGTAGGCGCTAGCTGGACAGATACGCAGTATTTT.

There are many counts of this clonotype. The rearrangement uses TRBV4-3 and TRBJ2-3; unclear D gene. Germline-derived CDR1 and CDR2 are LGHNA and YSLEER. This CDR3 is 11 amino acids long. V was clipped by 4 bases and J by 4 bases, with 3 bases between them. CDR3 loop: CASSRSDTQYF. CDR3 nucleotide sequence: TGCGCCAGCAGCCGCTCAGATACGCAGTATTTT.

This clonotype has ten or more counts. The CDR3 coding sequence is TGTGCCAGCAGAAACCCGGCAGGGTCCTACGAGCAGTACTTC. Translating it yields CASRNPAGSYEQYF. This chain joins TRBV6-2 or TRBV6-3 and TRBJ2-7; a possible D gene is TRBD1 (5 bases). Germline assignment: CDR1 MNHEY and CDR2 SVGEGT. The CDR3 has 14 residues. V was shortened by 6 bases and J by 1 base, with 13 bases between the two germline ends.

The chain is built from TRBV3-1 and TRBJ1-1; D gene ambiguous. Looked up from germline, CDR1 is LGHDT and CDR2 is YNNKEL (reference sequence). V was clipped by 0 bases and J by 1 base, with 9 bases between them. The CDR3 sequence is 15 residues long. The CDR3 DNA is TGTGCCAGCAGCCAAGAAATCGCGAGGAACACTGAAGCTTTCTTT. This gives the protein CASSQEIARNTEAFF. Full variable domain (outside the CDR3, taken from reference TRBV3-1 and TRBJ1-1): DTAVSQTPKYLVTQMGNDKSIKCEQNLGHDTMYWYKQDSKKFLKIMFSYNNKELIINETVPNRFSPKSPDKAHLNLHINSLELGDSAVYFCASSQEIARNTEAFFGQGTRLTVV.

The V call is TRBV7-9, the J call TRBJ2-7; possibly TRBD1 for D (6 bases). CDR3 size: 14 residues. Germline loops: CDR1 SEHNR, CDR2 FQNEAQ (reference sequence). Trimming pared 7 bases from V and 0 bases from J, leaving 13 bases between. The CDR3, as DNA: TGTGCCAGCAAAAAGGACAGCAGCTCCTACGAGCAGTACTTC. Its translation: CASKKDSSSYEQYF.

This clonotype was recorded once. V gene TRBV6-1 combines with J gene TRBJ2-1; 16 nucleotides agree with TRBD2. After removal of 6 bases from V and 4 bases from J, the junction contained 9 bases not matched to a gene. Germline V gene lookup returns CDR1 MNHNS and CDR2 SASEGT. The CDR3 length is 18 residues. CDR3 amino acids: CASRPEGLAGGPYNEQFF. CDR3 nucleotides: TGTGCCAGCAGGCCCGAGGGACTAGCGGGGGGGCCGTACAATGAGCAGTTCTTC.

This clonotype was counted at least ten times. This chain joins TRBV14 and TRBJ2-1; weak D call: TRBD2 (5 bases). CDR3 size: 14 residues. Germline V CDR1 and CDR2: SGHDN, FVKESK. V gave up 4 bases and J gave up 13 bases, with 20 bases separating them. CDR3 DNA: TGTGCCAGCAGCCCGCAAGCCGGCGGGCAGGAACAGTTCTTC. Translated, it gives CASSPQAGGQEQFF.

This clonotype has ten or more counts. The chain uses TRBV12-3 or TRBV12-4 and TRBJ1-2, with TRBD1 identical over 10 bases. This CDR3 comprises 17 residues. The V gene end was trimmed by 6 bases and the J gene end by 3 bases; junction bases not matched to a gene: 13. The CDR3 is CASREGTGVGADYGYTF. CDR3 bases: TGTGCCAGCAGGGAGGGGACAGGGGTTGGGGCGGACTATGGCTACACCTTC.

This clonotype appeared many times. This sequence joins TRBV6-1 and TRBJ2-7; TRBD1 agrees at 11 bases. Germline CDR1 and CDR2: MNHNS and SASEGT. Losses at the gene ends were 2 bases for V and 4 bases for J; bases not matched to a gene: 7. This CDR3 region has 16 residues. CDR3 protein: CASSESGDRGRYEQYF. The CDR3 DNA is TGTGCCAGCAGTGAATCTGGGGACAGGGGGAGATACGAGCAGTACTTC.

This clonotype was seen repeatedly, ten times or more. CDR3 sequence: CSVGSGVTEAFF. Here the CDR3 DNA reads TGCAGTGTTGGATCCGGGGTTACTGAAGCTTTCTTT. The chain joins TRBV20-1 to TRBJ1-1; no reliable D call. The CDR3 length is 12 residues. Germline V CDR1 and CDR2: DFQATT, SNEGSKA (reference sequence). The V end was cut by 7 bases, the J end by 5 bases, with 14 bases between.

This chain links TRBV7-2 with TRBJ2-2; 15 nucleotides agree with TRBD2. V shed 2 bases, J shed 7 bases, and the junction held 8 bases outside the gene matches. Germline CDR1 is SGHTA and CDR2 is FQGNSA. CDR3 length: 18 residues. The CDR3 is CASSLYGLAGGLYGELFF. CDR3 nucleotides: TGTGCCAGCAGCTTATATGGACTAGCGGGGGGGCTCTACGGGGAGCTGTTTTTT. The entire variable domain, with the rest obtained from reference TRBV7-2 and TRBJ2-2, is as follows: GAGVSQSPSNKVTEKGKDVELRCDPISGHTALYWYRQSLGQGLEFLIYFQGNSAPDKSGLPSDRFSAERTGGSVSTLTIQRTQQEDSAVYLCASSLYGLAGGLYGELFFGEGSRLTVL.

This clonotype was picked up a small number of times. This rearrangement joins TRBV7-9 to TRBJ1-1, with 8 bases identical to TRBD1. The CDR3 sequence is 16 residues long. V trimming: 4 bases; J trimming: 1 base; junction bases outside the gene matches: 8. The germline CDR1 and CDR2 sequences are SEHNR and FQNEAQ (reference sequence). In nucleotides, the CDR3 is TGTGCCAGCAGCTCGGACCTCAGGGGGCGGAACACTGAAGCTTTCTTT. As protein: CASSSDLRGRNTEAFF. Together with reference TRBV7-9 and TRBJ1-1, the CDR3 gives the full variable domain: DTGVSQNPRHKITKRGQNVTFRCDPISEHNRLYWYRQTLGQGPEFLTYFQNEAQLEKSRLLSDRFSAERPKGSFSTLEIQRTEQGDSAMYLCASSSDLRGRNTEAFFGQGTRLTVV.

This chain joins TRBV7-2 and TRBJ2-4; D not certain. The CDR3 runs to 16 residues. Germline lookup yields CDR1 SGHTA and CDR2 FQGNSA. V was clipped by 5 bases and J by 1 base, with 15 bases between them. DNA for the CDR3: TGTGCCAGCAGCCTACAACACGTCGGGGCCAAAAACATTCAGTACTTC. Translation: CASSLQHVGAKNIQYF.

This clonotype was counted ten times or more. The rearrangement links TRBV7-9 to TRBJ2-1; 7 positions agree with TRBD1. This CDR3 has 15 amino acids. Trimming removed 1 base from V and 6 bases from J; junction bases left unmatched: 6. Germline CDR1 and CDR2: SEHNR and FQNEAQ (reference sequence). The CDR3 nucleotides read TGTGCCAGCAGCTTAGGACAGGGCTTCCCCAATGAGCAGTTCTTC. Translation gives CASSLGQGFPNEQFF.

The V and J genes are TRBV29-1 and TRBJ1-1, with 8 positions matching TRBD1. The CDR3 runs 16 residues. With V trimmed by 6 bases and J by 0 bases, 12 bases remained unmatched. Germline CDR1 is SQVTM and CDR2 is ANQGSEA. The DNA for the CDR3 is TGCAGCGTCCCGGGACAGGCCCTCACTTTGAACACTGAAGCTTTCTTT. Encoded protein: CSVPGQALTLNTEAFF.